The rows below give T cell receptor beta chains drawn from one sample of a study of T cell repertoires in cytomegalovirus infection. TCRdb independently ran MiXCR on the reads; one entry per CDR3 protein. This table has about 68,000 distinct CDR3 sequences, approximately 22% appearing once. These TCRs are of unknown antigen specificity. The sequenced sample was PBMCs, sequenced either directly or after in vitro stimulation (not recorded which). The source of these receptors is a human donor in good health (CMV status not recorded). Some clones in this sample may be carry-over from other donors' samples. Both conserved end residues are part of each CDR3. D genes are given only for firm matches. Clone size is stated in some rows and not others, as once, few, many or a class when expanded.

V gene	D gene	clone size	J gene	CDR3 protein	CDR3 DNA
TRBV19	TRBD2	many	TRBJ2-3	CASSRGTSGIGTDTQYF	TGTGCCAGTAGTAGAGGCACTAGCGGGATTGGCACAGATACGCAGTATTTT
TRBV6-5	NA	many	TRBJ1-6	CASREQANSPLHF	TGTGCCAGTCGCGAACAGGCCAATTCACCCCTCCACTTT
TRBV5-4	NA	NA	TRBJ2-5	CASSVYPGGETQYF	TGTGCCAGCAGCGTTTACCCAGGCGGAGAGACCCAGTACTTC
TRBV7-9	TRBD2	few	TRBJ2-1	CASSLSGTRSNEQFF	TGTGCCAGCAGCTTGTCCGGGACTAGAAGCAATGAGCAGTTCTTC
TRBV28	NA	NA	TRBJ2-1	CASNPGANNEQFF	TGTGCCAGCAATCCGGGAGCCAACAATGAGCAGTTCTTC
TRBV7-6	NA	few	TRBJ2-1	CASSLGPEYNEQFF	TGTGCCAGCAGCTTAGGGCCAGAGTACAATGAGCAGTTCTTC
TRBV6-6	NA	many	TRBJ2-3	CASSYPTDTQYF	TGTGCCAGCAGTTACCCCACAGATACGCAGTATTTT
TRBV28	NA	few	TRBJ1-5	CASSFTDGGNQPQHF	TGTGCCAGCAGTTTTACCGACGGAGGCAATCAGCCCCAGCATTTT
TRBV29-1	NA	NA	TRBJ2-5	CSVEPPGETQYF	TGCAGCGTTGAGCCGCCAGGGGAGACCCAGTACTTC
TRBV5-6	NA	NA	TRBJ2-3	CASSPFRPSRFRISTDTQYF	TGTGCCAGCAGCCCTTTTCGGCCAAGTCGGTTTCGGATTAGCACAGATACGCAGTATTTT
TRBV9	NA	NA	TRBJ2-3	CASSARGHRIHGDTQYF	TGTGCCAGCAGCGCCAGGGGACATCGGATCCACGGGGATACGCAGTATTTT
TRBV7-2	NA	many	TRBJ2-3	CASRLGGGSDTQYF	TGTGCCAGTCGACTAGGTGGTGGTTCAGATACGCAGTATTTT
TRBV7-6	NA	NA	TRBJ2-1	CASSSPGLRQFF	TGTGCCAGCAGCTCGCCGGGACTGCGACAGTTCTTC
TRBV28	NA	NA	TRBJ1-5	CASSLLGGGNQPQHF	TGTGCCAGCAGTTTACTGGGAGGCGGCAATCAGCCCCAGCATTTT
TRBV7-2	TRBD2	many	TRBJ2-2	CASSLAILAGAANTGELFF	TGTGCCAGCAGCTTAGCTATCCTAGCGGGAGCGGCGAACACCGGGGAGCTGTTTTTT
TRBV6-2/TRBV6-3	NA	NA	TRBJ1-4	CASREAGKTNEKLFF	TGTGCCAGCAGAGAAGCAGGGAAGACTAATGAAAAACTGTTTTTT
TRBV11-2	TRBD1	NA	TRBJ2-5	CASSSEGQGGETQYF	TGTGCCAGCAGCTCAGAGGGACAGGGGGGAGAGACCCAGTACTTC
TRBV10-3	TRBD1	NA	TRBJ1-5	CAISEGRVRQADRLLRSNQPQHF	TGTGCCATCAGTGAGGGTAGAGTTCGGCAGGCGGACAGGTTGCTTCGAAGCAATCAGCCCCAGCATTTT
TRBV7-2	NA	NA	TRBJ2-1	CASSFGLLYNEQFF	TGTGCCAGCAGCTTTGGACTACTCTACAATGAGCAGTTCTTC
TRBV19	TRBD1	NA	TRBJ2-7	CASTTGTGNSYEQYF	TGTGCCAGTACCACGGGGACAGGGAATTCCTACGAGCAGTACTTC
TRBV6-5	NA	NA	TRBJ1-1	CASSYGRVTFF	TGTGCCAGCAGTTACGGCAGAGTCACTTTCTTT
TRBV7-6	TRBD1	many	TRBJ1-1	CASSLYNRGNTEAFF	TGTGCCAGCAGCTTATATAACAGGGGGAATACTGAAGCTTTCTTT